These T cell receptor beta chains were read from a single sample in a study of shared clonotypes between healthy human individuals. Only in-frame clones appear in the TCRdb table, and some are missing; sequencing was by immunoSEQ multiplex PCR. The sample has 2,500,000 or so clones; 93% are singletons. Sequenced sample: naive CD4+ T cells from PBMCs. Source of these receptors: a young man in good health. Some clones in this sample may be carry-over from other donors' samples. Both conserved end residues are part of each CDR3. The order of the fields is clone size, V gene, D gene, J gene, CDR3 DNA, CDR3 protein. A D gene is named only where the DNA matches it firmly. Size tells how often a clone was seen (once, few, many) or the class of an expanded clone, and some rows leave it out.

size: -; V: TRBV18; D: -; J: TRBJ1-1; DNA: TGTGCCAGCTCCCCCCAGACGAACACTGAAGCTTTCTTT; CDR3: CASSPQTNTEAFF
size: -; V: TRBV18; D: TRBD1; J: TRBJ1-1; DNA: TGTGCCAGCTCACCCAATGCCGGGACAGGGGGCATGAGGAACACTGAAGCTTTCTTT; CDR3: CASSPNAGTGGMRNTEAFF
size: -; V: TRBV7-2; D: TRBD1; J: TRBJ1-2; DNA: TGTGCCAGCAGCTTGGGACAGGGGTGGTTCTATGGCTACACCTTC; CDR3: CASSLGQGWFYGYTF
size: once; V: TRBV14; D: TRBD2; J: TRBJ2-1; DNA: TGTGCCAGCAGCCAACCTAGCGGGAGCTACAATGAGCAGTTCTTC; CDR3: CASSQPSGSYNEQFF
size: -; V: TRBV6-5; D: -; J: TRBJ2-7; DNA: TGTGCCAGCAGTTCCCCAGGGATAACCTACGAGCAGTACTTC; CDR3: CASSSPGITYEQYF
size: -; V: TRBV5-1; D: -; J: TRBJ1-5; DNA: TGCGCCAGCAGCTTGGATGACAGGTATAGCAATCAGCCCCAGCATTTT; CDR3: CASSLDDRYSNQPQHF
size: -; V: TRBV27; D: TRBD1; J: TRBJ1-5; DNA: TGTGCCAGCAGGGAACTCCGGGACAGTGCCGATGGTGGTCAGCCCCAGCATTTT; CDR3: CASRELRDSADGGQPQHF
size: -; V: TRBV29-1; D: -; J: TRBJ2-1; DNA: TGCAGCGTTGAGGCGTCCAAATTCCCTGTTGGCTACAATGAGCAGTTCTTC; CDR3: CSVEASKFPVGYNEQFF
size: -; V: TRBV5-1; D: -; J: TRBJ2-7; DNA: TGCGCCAGCTCTCGGGACATATCCTACGAGCAGTACTTC; CDR3: CASSRDISYEQYF
size: -; V: TRBV7-9; D: -; J: TRBJ2-5; DNA: TGTGCCAGCAGCTTCTCAACCAGGGTGGAGACCCAGTACTTC; CDR3: CASSFSTRVETQYF
size: -; V: TRBV4-1; D: TRBD1; J: TRBJ1-2; DNA: TGCGCCAGCAGCCCAATGGACAGGGTTTATGGCTACACCTTC; CDR3: CASSPMDRVYGYTF
size: -; V: TRBV7-7; D: TRBD1; J: TRBJ2-7; DNA: TGTGCCAGCAGCTTAGCGATGGGACAGCCGTACGAGCAGTACTTC; CDR3: CASSLAMGQPYEQYF